This TCR beta chain was documented in a study of T cells after yellow fever vaccination. Study in general: The authors prepared low-cell-number fractions using SMART-Seq v4 Ultra Low Input.

TCRdb itself ran the 5' RACE reads through MiXCR, one entry per CDR3 protein. The sample carries just under 600,000 distinct CDR3 sequences, 13% recorded once. In the case of this clonotype: The antigen is not known.

Study conclusions and caveats: After the booster, about 95% of CD4 and more than 85% of CD8 primary-response clones were re-detected. Though weaker, the secondary response peaked faster, on day 5 versus 15. The presence of abundant clonotypes contaminating from the bulk population was possible in FACS-sorted repertoires.

The TCR originated in a man under 40 who received the YFV17D yellow fever vaccine. The sample consisted of PBMCs, taken on the day of the yellow fever booster vaccination.

CDR3 sequence: CASSSRKREGRDTQYF. The CDR3 DNA reads TGTGCCAGCAGCTCACGGAAGCGGGAGGGCCGGGATACGCAGTATTTT. The J gene is TRBJ2-3, the V gene TRBV5-6; TRBD2 agrees at 10 bases. After removal of 3 bases from V and 6 bases from J, the junction contained 10 bases not matched to a gene. Germline V gene lookup returns CDR1 SGHDT and CDR2 YYEEEE. The CDR3 totals 16 residues.